The rows below give T cell receptor beta chains drawn from one sample of a study of sequential checkpoint blockade in melanoma. Repertoires were generated with immunoSEQ multiplex PCR, while TCRdb's copy carries only in-frame clones and drops some. The data contain under 25,000 clones, 73% of them singletons. The specimen comprised CD8+ T cells sorted from blood (inferred from file names), sampled from a patient given nivolumab and ipilimumab in sequence. The receptors come from a human donor with melanoma. CDR3s include the opening cysteine and the closing phenylalanine or tryptophan. Fields, in order: J gene, D gene, V gene, clone size, CDR3 protein, CDR3 DNA. A D gene is named only where the DNA matches it firmly. Clone size is given for some rows only: seen once, a few or many times, or a class if the clone is expanded.

j_call: TRBJ2-3
d_call: TRBD2
v_call: TRBV5-6
clone_size: .
cdr3_aa: CASSFGGGGGTQYF
cdr3_nt: TGTGCCAGCAGCTTCGGGGGGGGTGGAGGTACGCAGTATTTT

j_call: TRBJ2-5
d_call: TRBD1
v_call: TRBV13
clone_size: .
cdr3_aa: CASSPPSVDRDQETQYF
cdr3_nt: TGTGCCAGCAGCCCGCCCTCCGTGGACAGGGATCAAGAGACCCAGTACTTC

j_call: TRBJ2-4
d_call: .
v_call: TRBV5-1
clone_size: few
cdr3_aa: CASSLAGTQNIQYF
cdr3_nt: TGCGCCAGCAGCTTGGCGGGGACACAGAACATTCAGTACTTC

j_call: TRBJ2-1
d_call: .
v_call: TRBV6-1
clone_size: once
cdr3_aa: CASSELTVALWNEQFF
cdr3_nt: TGTGCCAGCAGTGAATTGACAGTGGCCCTATGGAATGAGCAGTTCTTC

j_call: TRBJ2-7
d_call: TRBD2
v_call: TRBV28
clone_size: .
cdr3_aa: CASSLSRVTSGQDSSYEQYF
cdr3_nt: TGTGCCAGCAGTTTGTCCAGGGTAACTAGCGGACAAGACAGCTCCTACGAGCAGTACTTC

j_call: TRBJ2-7
d_call: TRBD1
v_call: TRBV9
clone_size: few
cdr3_aa: CASSVEDREVDEQYF
cdr3_nt: TGTGCCAGCAGCGTAGAGGACAGGGAGGTCGACGAGCAGTACTTC

j_call: TRBJ2-1
d_call: .
v_call: TRBV9
clone_size: .
cdr3_aa: CASSLADNEQFF
cdr3_nt: TGTGCCAGCAGCTTGGCGGACAATGAGCAGTTCTTC

j_call: TRBJ1-5
d_call: .
v_call: TRBV28
clone_size: .
cdr3_aa: CASSTNGQYSNQPQHF
cdr3_nt: TGTGCCAGCAGTACAAATGGACAGTATAGCAATCAGCCCCAGCATTTT

j_call: TRBJ1-3
d_call: TRBD1
v_call: TRBV15
clone_size: .
cdr3_aa: CATSTDRDPGNTIYF
cdr3_nt: TGTGCCACCAGCACTGACAGGGATCCAGGAAACACCATATATTTT

j_call: TRBJ2-7
d_call: .
v_call: TRBV30
clone_size: .
cdr3_aa: CAWGDISYEQYF
cdr3_nt: TGTGCCTGGGGGGACATCTCCTACGAGCAGTACTTC

j_call: TRBJ2-1
d_call: TRBD1
v_call: TRBV7-6
clone_size: .
cdr3_aa: CASSLGTGALYEQFF
cdr3_nt: TGTGCCAGCAGCTTAGGGACAGGGGCTTTGTATGAGCAGTTCTTC

j_call: TRBJ2-7
d_call: TRBD2
v_call: TRBV7-6
clone_size: .
cdr3_aa: CASSSRSGSYEQYF
cdr3_nt: TGTGCCAGCAGCTCACGTAGCGGGAGCTACGAGCAGTACTTC

j_call: TRBJ2-7
d_call: .
v_call: TRBV13
clone_size: .
cdr3_aa: CASSLGGIYEQYF
cdr3_nt: TGTGCCAGCAGCTTAGGGGGCATTTACGAGCAGTACTTC

j_call: TRBJ2-2
d_call: TRBD2
v_call: TRBV4-2
clone_size: .
cdr3_aa: CASSQGLAGGGDTGELFF
cdr3_nt: TGTGCCAGCAGCCAAGGGCTAGCGGGAGGTGGCGACACCGGGGAGCTGTTTTTT

j_call: TRBJ2-3
d_call: .
v_call: TRBV28
clone_size: .
cdr3_aa: CASSLAAGLTDTQYF
cdr3_nt: TGTGCCAGCAGTTTAGCGGCAGGGCTCACAGATACGCAGTATTTT

j_call: TRBJ2-5
d_call: .
v_call: TRBV28
clone_size: .
cdr3_aa: CASSASGSTQYF
cdr3_nt: TGTGCCAGCAGTGCTAGTGGGTCGACCCAGTACTTC

j_call: TRBJ2-1
d_call: TRBD1
v_call: TRBV27
clone_size: .
cdr3_aa: CASSLGQGPYNEQFF
cdr3_nt: TGTGCCAGCAGTTTAGGACAGGGGCCCTACAATGAGCAGTTCTTC

j_call: TRBJ2-3
d_call: TRBD2
v_call: TRBV19
clone_size: .
cdr3_aa: CASSILAGGPVPTDTQYF
cdr3_nt: TGTGCCAGTAGTATACTAGCGGGAGGGCCAGTACCCACAGATACGCAGTATTTT

j_call: TRBJ1-2
d_call: .
v_call: TRBV6-5
clone_size: .
cdr3_aa: CASSWGPYRNGYTF
cdr3_nt: TGTGCCAGCAGTTGGGGCCCTTATAGGAATGGCTACACCTTC

j_call: TRBJ2-1
d_call: TRBD1
v_call: TRBV6-5
clone_size: .
cdr3_aa: CASRAGQGALNEQFF
cdr3_nt: TGTGCCAGCAGGGCCGGACAGGGGGCTCTCAATGAGCAGTTCTTC

j_call: TRBJ1-2
d_call: .
v_call: TRBV19
clone_size: .
cdr3_aa: CASSIEGQIYGYTF
cdr3_nt: TGTGCCAGTAGTATAGAAGGACAGATCTATGGCTACACCTTC

j_call: TRBJ2-1
d_call: TRBD2
v_call: TRBV4-1
clone_size: .
cdr3_aa: CASSQEKLPGTSGKTGNEQFF
cdr3_nt: TGCGCCAGCAGCCAAGAAAAATTGCCCGGGACTAGCGGGAAAACGGGCAATGAGCAGTTCTTC

j_call: TRBJ2-2
d_call: .
v_call: TRBV7-9
clone_size: few
cdr3_aa: CASSGTGLSQPPNTGELFF
cdr3_nt: TGTGCCAGCAGCGGAACGGGACTCTCACAACCGCCGAACACCGGGGAGCTGTTTTTT

j_call: TRBJ2-5
d_call: TRBD1
v_call: TRBV28
clone_size: .
cdr3_aa: CASSLGAGTEETQYF
cdr3_nt: TGTGCCAGCAGTTTGGGAGCCGGGACAGAAGAGACCCAGTACTTC

j_call: TRBJ1-5
d_call: TRBD1
v_call: TRBV7-2
clone_size: .
cdr3_aa: CASSLGIRGLNQPQHF
cdr3_nt: TGTGCCAGCAGCTTAGGGATCAGGGGGCTAAATCAGCCCCAGCATTTT

j_call: TRBJ1-1
d_call: TRBD1
v_call: TRBV7-6
clone_size: .
cdr3_aa: CASSPWTGGKNTEAFF
cdr3_nt: TGTGCCAGCAGCCCATGGACAGGGGGCAAAAATACTGAAGCTTTCTTT

j_call: TRBJ1-5
d_call: TRBD1
v_call: TRBV5-6
clone_size: .
cdr3_aa: CASSLGGDRRGSNQPQHF
cdr3_nt: TGTGCCAGCAGCTTGGGGGGGGACAGAAGGGGATCCAATCAGCCCCAGCATTTT

j_call: TRBJ2-1
d_call: TRBD1
v_call: TRBV5-8
clone_size: few
cdr3_aa: CASWPGQGHNEQFF
cdr3_nt: TGTGCCAGCTGGCCGGGACAGGGACACAATGAGCAGTTCTTC

j_call: TRBJ2-7
d_call: TRBD1
v_call: TRBV7-1
clone_size: few
cdr3_aa: CASSPTGELYEQYF
cdr3_nt: TGTGCCAGCAGCCCGACAGGGGAGCTATACGAGCAGTACTTC

j_call: TRBJ2-1
d_call: .
v_call: TRBV9
clone_size: .
cdr3_aa: CASSVDGVVDEQFF
cdr3_nt: TGTGCCAGCAGCGTAGACGGGGTAGTGGATGAGCAGTTCTTC

j_call: TRBJ2-5
d_call: TRBD1
v_call: TRBV7-9
clone_size: .
cdr3_aa: CASSPTTGGAETQYF
cdr3_nt: TGTGCCAGCAGCCCTACGACAGGGGGCGCAGAGACCCAGTACTTC

j_call: TRBJ1-5
d_call: TRBD1
v_call: TRBV5-6
clone_size: .
cdr3_aa: CASSDGTGARPQHF
cdr3_nt: TGTGCCAGCAGCGACGGGACAGGGGCTCGGCCCCAGCATTTT

j_call: TRBJ2-7
d_call: .
v_call: TRBV2
clone_size: few
cdr3_aa: CASTREGERQATLSYEQYF
cdr3_nt: TGTGCCAGCACTCGAGAGGGGGAGCGACAGGCAACCCTTTCTTACGAGCAGTACTTC

j_call: TRBJ2-1
d_call: .
v_call: TRBV4-1
clone_size: .
cdr3_aa: CASSQDWAGVINEQFF
cdr3_nt: TGCGCCAGCAGCCAAGATTGGGCAGGGGTCATCAATGAGCAGTTCTTC